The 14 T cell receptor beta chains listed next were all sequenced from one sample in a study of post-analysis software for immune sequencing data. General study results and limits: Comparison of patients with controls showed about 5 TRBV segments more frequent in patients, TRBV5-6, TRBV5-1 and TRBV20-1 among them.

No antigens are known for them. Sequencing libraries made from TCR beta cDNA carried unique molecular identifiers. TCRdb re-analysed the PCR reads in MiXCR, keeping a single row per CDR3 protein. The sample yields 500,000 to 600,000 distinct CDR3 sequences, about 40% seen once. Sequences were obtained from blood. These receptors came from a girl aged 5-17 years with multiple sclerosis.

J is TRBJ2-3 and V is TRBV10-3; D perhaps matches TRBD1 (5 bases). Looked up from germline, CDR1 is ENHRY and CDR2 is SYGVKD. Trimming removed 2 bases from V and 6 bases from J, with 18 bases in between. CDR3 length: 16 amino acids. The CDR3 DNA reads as TGTGCCATCAGTGAGCCTAAAAAGACAGTTCCGGATACGCAGTATTTT. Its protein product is CAISEPKKTVPDTQYF.

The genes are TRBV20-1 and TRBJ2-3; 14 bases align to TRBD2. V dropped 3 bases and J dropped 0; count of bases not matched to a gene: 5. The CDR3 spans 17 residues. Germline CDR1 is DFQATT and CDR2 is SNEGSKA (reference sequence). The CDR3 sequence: CSARGLAGVLSTDTQYF. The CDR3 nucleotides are TGCAGTGCTAGGGGACTAGCGGGAGTCTTAAGCACAGATACGCAGTATTTT.

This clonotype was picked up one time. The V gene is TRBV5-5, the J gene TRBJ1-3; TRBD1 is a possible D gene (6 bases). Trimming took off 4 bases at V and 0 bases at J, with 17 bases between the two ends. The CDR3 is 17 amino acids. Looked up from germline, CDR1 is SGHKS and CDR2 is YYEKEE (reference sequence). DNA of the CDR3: TGTGCCAGCAGCGCTTCGGGACACCTTAACTCTGGAAACACCATATATTTT. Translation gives CASSASGHLNSGNTIYF.

CDR3 in amino acids: CASSSGVGSSYNEQFF. For the CDR3, the DNA is TGTGCCAGCAGCTCGGGGGTGGGGAGCTCCTACAATGAGCAGTTCTTC. The rearrangement uses TRBV9 and TRBJ2-1, with TRBD2 as a possible D gene (6 bases). V lost 4 bases, J lost 0 bases, and 14 bases lay in between. CDR3 length: 16 residues. CDR1 is SGDLS, CDR2 YYNGEE, per germline.

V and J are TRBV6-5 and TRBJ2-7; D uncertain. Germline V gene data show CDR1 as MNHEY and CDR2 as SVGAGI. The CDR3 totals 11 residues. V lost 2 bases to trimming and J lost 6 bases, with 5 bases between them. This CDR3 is CASSYIGEQYF. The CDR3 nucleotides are TGTGCCAGCAGTTACATCGGCGAGCAGTACTTC.

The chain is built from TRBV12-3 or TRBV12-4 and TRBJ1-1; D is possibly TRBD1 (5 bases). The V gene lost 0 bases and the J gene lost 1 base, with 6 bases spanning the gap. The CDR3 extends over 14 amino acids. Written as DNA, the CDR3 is TGTGCCAGCAGTTTAGCTGGACAGAACACTGAAGCTTTCTTT. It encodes CASSLAGQNTEAFF.

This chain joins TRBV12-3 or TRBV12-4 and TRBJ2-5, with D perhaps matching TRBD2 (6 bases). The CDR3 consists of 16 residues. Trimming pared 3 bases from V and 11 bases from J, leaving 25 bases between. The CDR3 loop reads CASSFRFGSGLEGQYF. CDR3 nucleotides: TGTGCCAGCAGTTTCCGATTCGGGTCAGGGCTGGAGGGGCAGTACTTC.

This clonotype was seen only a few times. In DNA form, the CDR3 reads TGTGCCAGCAGCTTTTTGGTCCCAAATTCACCCCTCCACTTT. Its protein is CASSFLVPNSPLHF. The chain combines TRBV7-2 with TRBJ1-6, with D unresolved. This CDR3 region has 14 residues. The V end was cut by 3 bases, the J end by 7 bases, with 10 bases between. The V gene's germline CDR1 is SGHTA and CDR2 FQGNSA.

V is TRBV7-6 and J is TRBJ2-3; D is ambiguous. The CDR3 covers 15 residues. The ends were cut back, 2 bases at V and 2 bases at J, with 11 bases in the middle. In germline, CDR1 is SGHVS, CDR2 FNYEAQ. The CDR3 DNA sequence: TGTGCCAGCAGCTTAAGTTGGGCCGACACAGATACGCAGTATTTT. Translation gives CASSLSWADTDTQYF.

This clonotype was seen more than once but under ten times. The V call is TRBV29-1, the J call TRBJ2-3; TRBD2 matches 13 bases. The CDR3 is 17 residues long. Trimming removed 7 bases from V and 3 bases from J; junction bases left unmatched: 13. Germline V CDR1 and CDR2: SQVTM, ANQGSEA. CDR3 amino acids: CSARGLAGEGRTDTQYF. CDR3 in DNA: TGCAGCGCAAGAGGACTAGCGGGGGAAGGTCGTACAGATACGCAGTATTTT.

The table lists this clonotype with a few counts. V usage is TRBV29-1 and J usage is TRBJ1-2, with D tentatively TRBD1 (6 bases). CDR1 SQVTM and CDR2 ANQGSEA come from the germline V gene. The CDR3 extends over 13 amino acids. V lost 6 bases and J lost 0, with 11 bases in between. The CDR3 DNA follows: TGCAGCGTCGAGACAGGCCCTAACTATGGCTACACCTTC. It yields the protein CSVETGPNYGYTF. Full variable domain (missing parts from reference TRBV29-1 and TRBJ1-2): SAVISQKPSRDICQRGTSLTIQCQVDSQVTMMFWYRQQPGQSLTLIATANQGSEATYESGFVIDKFPISRPNLTFSTLTVSNMSPEDSSIYLCSVETGPNYGYTFGSGTRLTVV.

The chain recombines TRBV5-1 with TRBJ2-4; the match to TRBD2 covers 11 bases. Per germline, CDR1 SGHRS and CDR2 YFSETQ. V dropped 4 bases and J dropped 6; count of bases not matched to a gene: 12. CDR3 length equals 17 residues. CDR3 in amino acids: CASSPGTSGRTRNIQYF. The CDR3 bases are TGCGCCAGCAGCCCCGGGACTAGCGGACGTACCAGAAACATTCAGTACTTC.

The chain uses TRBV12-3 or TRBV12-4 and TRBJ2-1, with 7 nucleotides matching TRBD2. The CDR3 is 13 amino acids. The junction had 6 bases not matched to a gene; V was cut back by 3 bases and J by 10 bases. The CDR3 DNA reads TGTGCCAGCAGTTTTTCGACTAGCTTCGAGCAGTTCTTC. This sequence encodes CASSFSTSFEQFF.

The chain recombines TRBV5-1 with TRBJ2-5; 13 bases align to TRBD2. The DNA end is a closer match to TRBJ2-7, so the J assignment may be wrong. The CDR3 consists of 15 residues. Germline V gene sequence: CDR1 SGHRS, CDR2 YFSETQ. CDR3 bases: TGCGCCAGCAGCTTGGTTACTAGCGGGGGGGTCGAGCAGTACTTC. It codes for CASSLVTSGGVEQYF.